This T cell receptor (beta chain) was captured in a study of blood T cells in healthy people across ages. Study-wide background: About one barcoded beta molecule per two T cells was the capture yield of template switching.

Using a J-beta primer mix together with a sample-barcoded 5' primer, a second PCR was run for 7 to 11 cycles. TCRdb re-called the 5' RACE reads with MiXCR, one entry per CDR3 protein. The sample consists of about 1 million distinct CDR3 sequences, roughly 45% of them appearing once. Germline V gene data show CDR1 as SGDLS and CDR2 as YYNGEE. The CDR3 has 14 residues. In regard to this clonotype: Its antigen is not known.

Overall study findings and caveats: Older age coincided with a roughly linear decline in TCR beta diversity per million T cells. Samples with more naive T cells showed higher observed beta diversity.

Sequenced sample: blood. This clonotype was sampled from a woman in her sixties in good health. The chain combines TRBV9 with TRBJ2-5, with a tentative D call TRBD1 (5 bases). The J call may be wrong; the DNA end is better matched by TRBJ2-7. In nucleotides, the CDR3 is TGTGCCAGCAGCGAGAATTTAGGGGTTTACGAGCAGTACTTC. Translating it yields CASSENLGVYEQYF.